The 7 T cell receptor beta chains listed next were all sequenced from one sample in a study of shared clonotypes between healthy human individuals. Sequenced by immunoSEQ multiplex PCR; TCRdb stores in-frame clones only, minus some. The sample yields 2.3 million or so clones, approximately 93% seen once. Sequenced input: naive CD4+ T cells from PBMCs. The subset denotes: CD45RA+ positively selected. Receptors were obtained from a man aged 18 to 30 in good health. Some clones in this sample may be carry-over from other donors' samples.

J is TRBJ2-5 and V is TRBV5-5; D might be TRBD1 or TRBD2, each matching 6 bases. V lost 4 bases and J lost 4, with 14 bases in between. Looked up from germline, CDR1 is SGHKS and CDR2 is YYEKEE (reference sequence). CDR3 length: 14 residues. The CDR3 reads CASSIRTAGETQYF. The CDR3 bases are TGTGCCAGCAGCATTAGGACAGCGGGAGAGACCCAGTACTTC.

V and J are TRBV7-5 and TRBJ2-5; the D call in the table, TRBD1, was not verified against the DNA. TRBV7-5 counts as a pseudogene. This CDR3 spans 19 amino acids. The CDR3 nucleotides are TGTGTCAGAAGCCTTGTGGCCGGACAGAACGAGCTCACCCGGGAGACCCAGTACTTC. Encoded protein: CVRSLVAGQNELTRETQYF.

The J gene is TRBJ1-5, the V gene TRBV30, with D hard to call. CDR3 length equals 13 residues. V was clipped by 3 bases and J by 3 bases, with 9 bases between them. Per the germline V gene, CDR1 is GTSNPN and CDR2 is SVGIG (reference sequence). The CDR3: CAWRGGFNQPQHF. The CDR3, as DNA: TGTGCCTGGAGGGGTGGGTTCAATCAGCCCCAGCATTTT.

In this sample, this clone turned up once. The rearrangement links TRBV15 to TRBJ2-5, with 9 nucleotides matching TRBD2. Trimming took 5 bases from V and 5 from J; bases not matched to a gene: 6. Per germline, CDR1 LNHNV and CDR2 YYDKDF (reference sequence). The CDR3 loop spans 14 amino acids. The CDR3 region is CATSFDAGGETQYF. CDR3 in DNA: TGTGCCACCAGCTTCGATGCGGGAGGGGAGACCCAGTACTTC.

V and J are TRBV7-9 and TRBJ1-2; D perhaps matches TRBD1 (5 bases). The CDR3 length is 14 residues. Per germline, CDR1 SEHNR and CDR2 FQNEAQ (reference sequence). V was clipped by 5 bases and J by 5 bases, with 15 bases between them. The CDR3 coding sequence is TGTGCCAGCAGCCCCGCGGGGGTTGGGTATGGCTACACCTTC. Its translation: CASSPAGVGYGYTF. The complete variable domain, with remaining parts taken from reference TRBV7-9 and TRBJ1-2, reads DTGVSQNPRHKITKRGQNVTFRCDPISEHNRLYWYRQTLGQGPEFLTYFQNEAQLEKSRLLSDRFSAERPKGSFSTLEIQRTEQGDSAMYLCASSPAGVGYGYTFGSGTRLTVV.

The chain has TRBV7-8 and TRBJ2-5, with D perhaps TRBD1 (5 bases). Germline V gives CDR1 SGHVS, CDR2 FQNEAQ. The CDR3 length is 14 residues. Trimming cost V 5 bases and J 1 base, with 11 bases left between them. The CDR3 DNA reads TGTGCCAGCAGCCCCCGACAGCTCCAAGAGACCCAGTACTTC. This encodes CASSPRQLQETQYF. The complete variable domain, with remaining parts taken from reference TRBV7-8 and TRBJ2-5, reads GAGVSQSPRYKVAKRGQDVALRCDPISGHVSLFWYQQALGQGPEFLTYFQNEAQLDKSGLPSDRFFAERPEGSVSTLKIQRTQQEDSAVYLCASSPRQLQETQYFGPGTRLLVL.

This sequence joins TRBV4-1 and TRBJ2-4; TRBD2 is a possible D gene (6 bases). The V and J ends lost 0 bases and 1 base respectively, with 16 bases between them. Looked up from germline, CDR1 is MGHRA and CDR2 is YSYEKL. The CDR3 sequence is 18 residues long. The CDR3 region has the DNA TGCGCCAGCAGCCAAGATTTCTTCACGGGAGAGGCCAAAAACATTCAGTACTTC. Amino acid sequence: CASSQDFFTGEAKNIQYF.